This TCR beta chain was recorded in a study of blood T cell repertoires in COVID-19. Study context: The United States, Italy and Spain were the sources of the acute and convalescent COVID-19 samples. PBMCs, B-cell-depleted T cells, or T cells provided the cDNA or gDNA that made up the material.

The Seattle patients joined while their infection was active and were tracked longitudinally afterward. V gave up 5 bases and J gave up 7 bases, with 8 bases separating them. The germline V gene encodes CDR1 KGHDR and CDR2 SFDVKD. The CDR3 covers 13 residues. Sequencing was performed with immunoSEQ multiplex PCR; in TCRdb, only in-frame clones are kept and a portion is missing. The repertoire holds roughly 170,000 clones, with around 74% as singletons. Sequenced sample: peripheral blood. This chain connects TRBV24-1 to TRBJ1-6, with D possibly TRBD1 on 5 matching bases. This TCR derives from a woman between 55 and 75 years old with COVID-19, enrolled during active disease. This CDR3 is CATSGRENSPLHF. The CDR3, as DNA: TGTGCCACCAGTGGCAGGGAAAATTCACCCCTCCACTTT.